These 19 T cell receptor beta chains originate from one sample sequenced in a study of beta chain features in type 1 diabetes. As every portion of the isolated RNA was reverse transcribed, the sequencing read expressed TCRB transcripts. Generated by immunoSEQ multiplex PCR, the TCRdb table keeps only in-frame clones and is missing some. Counted here are about 620,000 clones, less than 20% occurring once; the ten biggest clones make up about 0.087%. The sample comprised naive CD4+ T cells from blood. Source of these receptors: a man between 18 and 35 years old in good health.

A word on this clone: One end of the junction is discordant with germline, which a read error may explain. The chain joins TRBV7-7 to TRBJ2-7, with unresolved D. Germline V CDR1 and CDR2: SSHAT, FNYEAQ (reference sequence). The CDR3 extends over 13 amino acids. CDR3 nucleotide sequence: TGTGCTAGCAGCTTATCGGTTTCCTACGAGCAGTACTTC. Encoded protein: CASSLSVSYEQYF.

This chain connects TRBV9 to TRBJ1-1; D gene unclear. V lost 3 bases, J lost 4 bases, and 13 bases lay in between. This CDR3 region has 14 residues. Germline loops: CDR1 SGDLS, CDR2 YYNGEE. DNA of the CDR3: TGTGCCAGCAGCGCCACTAGCCGGGGCACTGAAGCTTTCTTT. Encoded protein: CASSATSRGTEAFF.

This chain connects TRBV4-3 to TRBJ2-6, with a weak D call TRBD2 (5 bases). Germline CDR1 LGHNA, CDR2 YSLEER. Trimming removed 4 bases at V and 0 bases at J, with 13 bases between. The CDR3 totals 17 residues. CDR3 loop: CASSRTSQISGANVLTF. The CDR3 DNA reads TGCGCCAGCAGCCGGACTTCTCAGATCTCTGGGGCCAACGTCCTGACTTTC.

The V gene is TRBV9, the J gene TRBJ2-7; possible D gene TRBD1, 6 bases. The CDR3 covers 16 residues. Germline CDR1 is SGDLS and CDR2 is YYNGEE. Trimming shortened V by 1 base and J by 2 bases, and 16 bases separated the two germline ends. This CDR3 reads CASSVRGTDSAYEQYF. The DNA of the CDR3 is TGTGCCAGCAGCGTAAGGGGGACCGACTCGGCCTACGAGCAGTACTTC.

This chain joins TRBV28 and TRBJ1-5; 7 bases are a match to TRBD1. The length of the CDR3 is 15 residues. CDR1 MDHEN and CDR2 SYDVKM come from the germline V gene. The V and J ends lost 4 bases and 0 bases, in that order; junction bases with no gene match: 3. CDR3 sequence: CASSSTGISNQPQHF. The CDR3 DNA reads as TGTGCCAGCAGTTCGACAGGGATTAGCAATCAGCCCCAGCATTTT.

Concerning this clone: The junction differs from germline at one of its ends, possibly a read error. The chain combines TRBV7-7 with TRBJ2-5; possibly TRBD2 for D (5 bases). Germline-derived CDR1 and CDR2 are SSHAT and FNYEAQ (reference sequence). This CDR3 is 14 amino acids long. CDR3 region: CASSRAQAEGTQYF. Written as DNA, the CDR3 is TGTGCTAGCAGTCGGGCCCAGGCCGAGGGGACCCAGTACTTC.

The chain has TRBV18 and TRBJ1-3; D remains unclear. CDR1 is KGHSH, CDR2 LQKENI, per germline. V shed 2 bases and J shed 0 bases, with 14 bases lying between them. This CDR3 comprises 17 residues. Here the CDR3 reads CASSPIELTVSGNTIYF. CDR3 DNA sequence: TGTGCCAGCTCACCAATAGAGTTAACCGTCTCTGGAAACACCATATATTTT.

The V gene is TRBV10-3, the J gene TRBJ1-1; the D gene is possibly TRBD1 (5 bases). With 10 bases removed from V and 3 bases from J, the gap between germline ends came to 12 bases. The germline gives CDR1 ENHRY, CDR2 SYGVKD. This CDR3 contains 12 residues. CDR3 sequence (DNA): TGTGCCACCACCGGGGGGGACACTGAAGCTTTCTTT. Translation: CATTGGDTEAFF.

DNA for the CDR3: TGTGCCAGCAGAGACAGGGGCGATCAGCCCCAGCATTTT. It yields the protein CASRDRGDQPQHF. J is TRBJ1-5 and V is TRBV21-1; the table's D call TRBD1 went unverified against the DNA. TRBV21-1 is recorded as a pseudogene. The CDR3 extends over 13 amino acids.

Only a few counts were recorded for this clone. The chain joins TRBV25-1 to TRBJ1-5; maybe TRBD1 (5 bases). The CDR3 is made up of 13 amino acids. Germline V lookup: CDR1 MGHDK, CDR2 SYGVNS. V dropped 4 bases and J dropped 9 bases, with 13 bases sitting between them. The CDR3 protein is CASSGGPWMPQHF. In nucleotides, the CDR3 is TGTGCCAGCAGTGGGGGCCCGTGGATGCCCCAGCATTTT.

This chain links TRBV4-1 with TRBJ2-5; the match to TRBD1 covers 8 bases. Losses at the gene ends were 3 bases for V and 4 bases for J; bases not matched to a gene: 4. Germline CDR1 MGHRA, CDR2 YSYEKL. The CDR3 runs to 14 residues. CDR3 residues: CASSQPGQGETQYF. For the CDR3, the DNA is TGCGCCAGCAGCCAGCCCGGACAGGGAGAGACCCAGTACTTC.

This clone was detected only a few times. The chain joins TRBV18 to TRBJ1-5; D is unclear. V shed 3 bases and J shed 9 bases, with 15 bases lying between them. Per germline, CDR1 KGHSH and CDR2 LQKENI. The CDR3 runs to 14 residues. The CDR3 reads CASSPLEGRSPQHF. DNA for the CDR3: TGTGCCAGCTCACCTCTGGAGGGCCGGTCGCCCCAGCATTTT.

The chain couples TRBV30 to TRBJ1-5, with 7 bases fitting TRBD1. Germline CDR1 GTSNPN, CDR2 SVGIG (reference sequence). The CDR3 extends over 15 amino acids. The V gene end was trimmed by 0 bases and the J gene end by 2 bases; junction bases not matched to a gene: 4. The DNA for the CDR3 is TGTGCCTGGAGTGTAGGGGGCCCACGCAATCAGCCCCAGCATTTT. It encodes CAWSVGGPRNQPQHF.

CDR3: CAIGLVGDTEAFF. The CDR3 DNA sequence: TGTGCCATCGGACTTGTGGGTGACACTGAAGCTTTCTTT. The chain links TRBV2 to TRBJ1-1; D is unresolved. The CDR3 has 13 residues. Deletions cut 10 bases from V and 3 bases from J, with 15 bases between. The V gene's germline CDR1 is SNHLY and CDR2 FYNNEI.

The chain joins TRBV27 to TRBJ2-3; possibly TRBD1 or TRBD2 for D (6 bases each). CDR1 and CDR2 from the germline V gene are MNHEY and SMNVEV (reference sequence). The V and J ends lost 2 bases and 8 bases respectively, with 17 bases between them. This CDR3 spans 15 amino acids. The CDR3 DNA reads as TGTGCCAGCAGTTTAGAGGGATCGAGGGGGGTTACGCAGTATTTT. Its translation is CASSLEGSRGVTQYF.

A few counts support this clone. The chain joins TRBV5-1 to TRBJ1-6, with D perhaps matching TRBD1 (6 bases). This CDR3 contains 14 residues. The V gene lost 0 bases and the J gene lost 8 bases, with 9 bases spanning the gap. Germline values: CDR1 SGHRS, CDR2 YFSETQ. In DNA, the CDR3 is TGCGCCAGCAGCTTGGCGTCAGGGGATTCACCCCTCCACTTT. It translates to CASSLASGDSPLHF.

A few counts support this clone. A junction boundary mismatches the germline segment, possibly from a read error. V usage is TRBV10-3 and J usage is TRBJ2-6, with D hard to call. The V gene's germline CDR1 is ENHRY and CDR2 SYGVKD. The CDR3 consists of 13 residues. The CDR3 loop reads CASSGSGANVLTF. In nucleotides, the CDR3 is TGTGCCAGCAGTGGTTCTGGGGCCAACGTCCTGACTTTC.

This clone came up a few times. The chain is built from TRBV29-1 and TRBJ2-7, with D tentatively TRBD1 or TRBD2 (6 bases each). The CDR3 length is 16 residues. With 0 bases removed from V and 3 bases from J, the gap between germline ends came to 18 bases. Germline values: CDR1 SQVTM, CDR2 ANQGSEA. CDR3 sequence reads: CSVEDRGVAPNYEQYF. CDR3 bases: TGCAGCGTTGAAGATAGGGGGGTTGCGCCTAACTACGAGCAGTACTTC.

This rearrangement joins TRBV28 to TRBJ2-5, with D perhaps TRBD1 (6 bases). The V gene lost 3 bases and the J gene lost 7 bases, with 18 bases spanning the gap. CDR1 is MDHEN, CDR2 SYDVKM, per germline. This CDR3 is built from 15 residues. CDR3 DNA: TGTGCCAGCAGTTTCACCCAGGGGCGGGTTTGGACCCAGTACTTC. As protein: CASSFTQGRVWTQYF.